This T cell receptor (beta chain) comes out of a study of blood T cell repertoires in COVID-19. Study-wide context: Spain, Italy and the United States supplied samples that represented acute and convalescent COVID-19. The analysed material was cDNA or gDNA that came from T cells, B-cell-depleted T cells, or PBMCs.

Authors' data handling: How many nucleated cells were present was estimated from reference gene primer amplification. The protocol was immunoSEQ multiplex PCR, while the TCRdb copy is restricted to in-frame clones and leaves out a portion. Clone size and the V and J calls come from that table; the DNA yielded D and trimming. The data contain about 55,000 clones, about 91% of them singletons. This clone was observed a single time. The CDR3 covers 13 residues. Germline CDR1 is SGHRS and CDR2 is YFSETQ. The V gene lost 6 bases and the J gene lost 7 bases, with 14 bases spanning the gap. Enrolled during active infection, Seattle patients were then followed longitudinally.

Sequencing input: peripheral blood. The source is a man between 40 and 49 years old with COVID-19, enrolled during active disease. The chain employs TRBV5-1 and TRBJ2-1; maybe TRBD2 (5 bases). CDR3 sequence: CASTHSEGNEQFF. The CDR3 nucleotides read TGCGCCAGCACTCACAGTGAGGGAAATGAGCAGTTCTTC.